This T cell receptor (beta chain) stems from a study of T cell changes during pregnancy in multiple sclerosis. Profiling relied on immunoSEQ multiplex PCR, and the TCRdb table lists in-frame clones only, not all of them. In the table there are more than 70,000 clones, over 80% of which are singletons. This CDR3 comprises 13 residues. V dropped 4 bases and J dropped 0 bases, with 6 bases sitting between them. CDR1 and CDR2 from the germline V gene are SGHTA and FQGTGA. This sequence joins TRBV7-3 and TRBJ1-1, with no clear D. The starting material was peripheral blood, obtained before pregnancy. This TCR was recovered from a female donor with multiple sclerosis, enrolled in a pregnancy study. The CDR3 coding sequence is TGTGCCAGCAGCTATCTCTTGAACACTGAAGCTTTCTTT. This encodes CASSYLLNTEAFF.